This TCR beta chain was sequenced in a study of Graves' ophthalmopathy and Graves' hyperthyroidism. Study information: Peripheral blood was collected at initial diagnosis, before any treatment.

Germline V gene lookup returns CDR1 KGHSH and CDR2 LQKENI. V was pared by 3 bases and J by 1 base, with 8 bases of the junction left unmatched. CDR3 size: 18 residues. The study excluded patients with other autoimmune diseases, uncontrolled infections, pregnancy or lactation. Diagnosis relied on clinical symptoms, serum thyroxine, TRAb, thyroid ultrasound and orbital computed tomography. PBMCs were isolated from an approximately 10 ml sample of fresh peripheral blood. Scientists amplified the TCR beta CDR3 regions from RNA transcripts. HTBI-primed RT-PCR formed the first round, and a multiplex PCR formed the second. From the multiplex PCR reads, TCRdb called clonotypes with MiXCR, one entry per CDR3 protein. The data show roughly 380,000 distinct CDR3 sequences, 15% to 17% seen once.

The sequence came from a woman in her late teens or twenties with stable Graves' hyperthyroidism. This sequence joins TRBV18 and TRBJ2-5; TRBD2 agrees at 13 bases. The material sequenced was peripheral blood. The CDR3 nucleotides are TGTGCCAGCTCACCCAGGACTAGCGGGGGCGCCATCCAAGAGACCCAGTACTTC. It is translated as CASSPRTSGGAIQETQYF.